This TCR beta chain was sequenced in a study of T cell responses to AZD1222 COVID-19 vaccine. V lost 3 bases to trimming and J lost 5 bases; unmatched junction nucleotides: 8. The CDR3 spans 16 residues. CDR1 and CDR2 from the germline V gene are ENHRY and SYGVKD. This clone was seen a single time. The target antigen is unknown. Broader study findings: The donors showed a predominance of white British ancestry and of females, with possible underestimation of clonal diversity. When two AZD1222 doses had been given, Spike-specific TCR breadth and depth rose. Seropositive status at baseline applied to only six AZD1222 recipients.

Only in-frame clones appear in the TCRdb table, and some are missing; sequencing was by immunoSEQ multiplex PCR. Counted here are around 100,000 clones, about 87% occurring once; the ten biggest clones make up 4.2%. The V gene is TRBV10-3, the J gene TRBJ2-3; 10 bases are a match to TRBD1. This TCR was sampled from an adult in good health. The sequenced sample was peripheral blood, obtained on day 0 of MenACWY control vaccination. CDR3 sequence: CAISDWGQGLGDTQYF. For the CDR3, the DNA is TGTGCCATCAGTGATTGGGGACAGGGGCTGGGAGATACGCAGTATTTT.